This record concerns one TCR beta chain sequence. Its antigen is unknown. Some clones are missing from TCRdb's copy, which holds only in-frame ones; the method was immunoSEQ multiplex PCR. The profile covers some 150,000 clones, with 92% appearing a single time and 2.5% to 4% taken by the ten largest. The data were obtained in a study of T cell responses to AZD1222 COVID-19 vaccine. Study-level results: Vaccine-associated CD4 TCRs ranged over spike, dominating at 160-218 and 743-854.

Trimming took off 6 bases at V and 0 bases at J, with 6 bases between the two ends. The CDR3 runs 13 residues. This TCR came from an adult who received the AZD1222 COVID-19 vaccine. The V gene is TRBV12-3 or TRBV12-4, the J gene TRBJ1-5; no clear D. The starting material was peripheral blood, obtained 28 days after the second AZD1222 dose. The CDR3 protein is CASSQFSNQPQHF. CDR3 nucleotide sequence: TGTGCCAGCAGCCAATTTAGCAATCAGCCCCAGCATTTT.